This section outlines one T cell receptor beta chain sequence together with its context. The record originates from a study of blood T cell repertoires in COVID-19. Study context: Samples of COVID-19 (acute and convalescent) were obtained from the United States, Italy and Spain. T cells, B-cell-depleted T cells, or PBMCs supplied cDNA or gDNA.

CDR1 is SGHDT and CDR2 is YYEEEE in the germline V gene. V lost 0 bases and J 0 bases, leaving 13 bases between the germline ends. The CDR3 runs to 17 residues. Seattle patients were enrolled during active infection and followed longitudinally. TCRdb's copy holds only in-frame clones and misses some; the assay was immunoSEQ multiplex PCR. The sample includes some 40,000 clones, about 92% of them seen just once. The receptor's source is a man in his forties or fifties with COVID-19, enrolled during active disease. Sequencing used peripheral blood. V usage is TRBV5-6 and J usage is TRBJ1-5; D not certain. DNA of the CDR3: TGTGCCAGCAGCTTGGGATATGTTCGGGGTAGCAATCAGCCCCAGCATTTT. This gives the protein CASSLGYVRGSNQPQHF.